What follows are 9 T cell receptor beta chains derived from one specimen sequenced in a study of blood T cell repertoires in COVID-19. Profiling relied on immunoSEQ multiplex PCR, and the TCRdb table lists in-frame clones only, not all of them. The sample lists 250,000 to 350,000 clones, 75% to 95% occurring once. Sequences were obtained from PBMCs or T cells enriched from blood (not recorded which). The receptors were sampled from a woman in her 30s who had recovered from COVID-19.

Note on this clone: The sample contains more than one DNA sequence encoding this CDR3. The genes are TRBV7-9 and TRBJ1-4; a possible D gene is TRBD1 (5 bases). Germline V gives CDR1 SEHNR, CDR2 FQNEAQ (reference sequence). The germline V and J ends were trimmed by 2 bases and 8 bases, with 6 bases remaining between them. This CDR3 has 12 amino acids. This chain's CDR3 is CASSLQGEKLFF. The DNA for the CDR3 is TGTGCCAGCAGCTTACAGGGCGAAAAACTGTTTTTT.

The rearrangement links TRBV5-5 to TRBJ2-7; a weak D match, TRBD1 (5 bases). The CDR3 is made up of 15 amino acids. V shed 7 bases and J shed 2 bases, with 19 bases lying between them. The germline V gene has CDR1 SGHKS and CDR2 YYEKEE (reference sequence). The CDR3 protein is CASFPVPDRAYEQYF. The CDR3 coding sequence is TGTGCCAGCTTTCCCGTTCCAGACAGAGCCTACGAGCAGTACTTC.

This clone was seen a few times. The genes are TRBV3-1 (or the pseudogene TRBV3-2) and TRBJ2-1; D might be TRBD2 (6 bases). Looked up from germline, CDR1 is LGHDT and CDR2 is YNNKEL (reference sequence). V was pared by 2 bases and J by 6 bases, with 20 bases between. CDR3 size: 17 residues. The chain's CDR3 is CASSQRGPWGSGNEQFF. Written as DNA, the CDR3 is TGTGCCAGCAGCCAAAGAGGCCCCTGGGGTAGCGGCAATGAGCAGTTCTTC.

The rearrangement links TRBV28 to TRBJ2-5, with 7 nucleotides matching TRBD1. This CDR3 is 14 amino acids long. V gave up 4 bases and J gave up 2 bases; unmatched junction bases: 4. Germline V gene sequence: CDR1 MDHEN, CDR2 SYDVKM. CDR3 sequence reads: CASSSGQDQETQYF. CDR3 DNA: TGTGCCAGCAGTTCCGGACAGGATCAAGAGACCCAGTACTTC.

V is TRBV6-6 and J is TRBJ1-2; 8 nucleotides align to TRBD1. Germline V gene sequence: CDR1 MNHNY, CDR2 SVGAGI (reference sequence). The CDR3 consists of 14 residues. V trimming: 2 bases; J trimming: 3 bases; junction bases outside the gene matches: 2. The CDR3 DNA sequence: TGTGCCAGCAGTTACACGGGACAGGACTATGGCTACACCTTC. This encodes CASSYTGQDYGYTF.

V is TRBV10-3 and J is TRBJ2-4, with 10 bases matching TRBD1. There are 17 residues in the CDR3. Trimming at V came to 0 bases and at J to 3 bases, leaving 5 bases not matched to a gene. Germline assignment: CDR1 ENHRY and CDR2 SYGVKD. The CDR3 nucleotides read TGTGCCATCAGTGAGTCTGTGACAGGGGGCGGCAAAAACATTCAGTACTTC. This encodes CAISESVTGGGKNIQYF.

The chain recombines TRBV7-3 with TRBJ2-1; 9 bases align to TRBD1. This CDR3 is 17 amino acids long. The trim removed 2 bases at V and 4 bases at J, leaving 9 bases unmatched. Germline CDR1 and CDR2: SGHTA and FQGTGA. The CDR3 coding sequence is TGTGCCAGCAGCTTACCCCGGGACAGGGAACGGTACAATGAGCAGTTCTTC. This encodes CASSLPRDRERYNEQFF. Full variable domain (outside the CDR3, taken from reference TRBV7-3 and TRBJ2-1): GAGVSQTPSNKVTEKGKYVELRCDPISGHTALYWYRQSLGQGPEFLIYFQGTGAADDSGLPNDRFFAVRPEGSVSTLKIQRTERGDSAVYLCASSLPRDRERYNEQFFGPGTRLTVL.

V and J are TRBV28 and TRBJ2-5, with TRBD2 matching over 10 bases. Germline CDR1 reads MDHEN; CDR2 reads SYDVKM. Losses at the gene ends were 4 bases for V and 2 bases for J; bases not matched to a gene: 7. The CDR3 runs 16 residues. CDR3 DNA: TGTGCCAGCAGTTGGGCACTAGCGGGACATCAAGAGACCCAGTACTTC. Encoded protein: CASSWALAGHQETQYF.

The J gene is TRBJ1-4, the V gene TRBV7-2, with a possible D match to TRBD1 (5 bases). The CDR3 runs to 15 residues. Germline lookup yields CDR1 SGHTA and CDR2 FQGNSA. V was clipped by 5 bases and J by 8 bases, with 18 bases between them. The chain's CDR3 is CASSPDTPMGEKLFF. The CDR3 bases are TGTGCCAGCAGCCCGGACACCCCAATGGGGGAAAAACTGTTTTTT. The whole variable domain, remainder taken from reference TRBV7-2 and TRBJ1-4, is GAGVSQSPSNKVTEKGKDVELRCDPISGHTALYWYRQSLGQGLEFLIYFQGNSAPDKSGLPSDRFSAERTGGSVSTLTIQRTQQEDSAVYLCASSPDTPMGEKLFFGSGTQLSVL.